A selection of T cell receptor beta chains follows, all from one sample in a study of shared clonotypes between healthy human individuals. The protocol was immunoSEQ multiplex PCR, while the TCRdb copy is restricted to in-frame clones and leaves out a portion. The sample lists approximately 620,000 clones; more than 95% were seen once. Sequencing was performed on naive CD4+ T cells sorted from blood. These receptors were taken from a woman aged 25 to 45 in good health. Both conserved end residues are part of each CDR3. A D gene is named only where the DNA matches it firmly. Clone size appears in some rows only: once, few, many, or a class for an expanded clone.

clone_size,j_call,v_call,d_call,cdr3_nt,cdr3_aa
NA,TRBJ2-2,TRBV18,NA,TGTGCCAGCTCACCACCGGCAGGGGGGACCGGGGAGCTGTTTTTT,CASSPPAGGTGELFF
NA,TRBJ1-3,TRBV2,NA,TGTGCCAGCTCCGGTAGCGGGGGATCTGGAAACACCATATATTTT,CASSGSGGSGNTIYF
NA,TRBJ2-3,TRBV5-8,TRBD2,TGTGCCAGCAGCGACAGCGGGAGGGAAACAGATACGCAGTATTTT,CASSDSGRETDTQYF
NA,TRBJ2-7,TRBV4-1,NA,TGCGCCAGCAGCCAAGAGTGGGCAGGGAACTCCTACGAGCAGTACTTC,CASSQEWAGNSYEQYF
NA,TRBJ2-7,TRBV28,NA,TGTGCCAGCAGTTTACCGGCTAGCGCTCGCTACGAGCAGTACTTC,CASSLPASARYEQYF
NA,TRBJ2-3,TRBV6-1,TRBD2,TGTGCCAGCAGTGTTGTTGGGGGGGGTACAGATACGCAGTATTTT,CASSVVGGGTDTQYF
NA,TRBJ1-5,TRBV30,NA,TGTGCCTGGAGTCCAGGGGTAGGTCAGCCCCAGCATTTT,CAWSPGVGQPQHF
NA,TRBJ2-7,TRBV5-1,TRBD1,TGCGCCAGCAGCTTCGGGGACAGGGGTGAGCAGTACTTC,CASSFGDRGEQYF
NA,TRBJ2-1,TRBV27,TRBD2,TGTGCCACCTCTGGCCCCGGACTAGCGGGAGTCTACAATGAGCAGTTCTTC,CATSGPGLAGVYNEQFF
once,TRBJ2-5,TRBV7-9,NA,TGTGCCAGCAGCTTAATGGGGGGCAATGTGGAGACCCAGTACTTC,CASSLMGGNVETQYF
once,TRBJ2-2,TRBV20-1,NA,TGCAGTGCTAGAGGGTACGGGGAGCTGTTTTTT,CSARGYGELFF
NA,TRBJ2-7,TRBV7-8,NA,TGTGCCAGCAGCCTAGGGCGGACGGGGTTGCGGGACCAAACCTACGAGCAGTACTTC,CASSLGRTGLRDQTYEQYF
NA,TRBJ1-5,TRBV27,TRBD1,TGTGCCAGCAGTGACAGGGGGTTCGGCAATCAGCCCCAGCATTTT,CASSDRGFGNQPQHF
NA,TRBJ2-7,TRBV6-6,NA,TGTGCCAGCAGTTACTCGACGAGACTCTACGAGCAGTACTTC,CASSYSTRLYEQYF
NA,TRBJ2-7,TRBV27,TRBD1,TGTGCCAGCAGTTTATGGACAGGGGACGAGCAGTACTTC,CASSLWTGDEQYF